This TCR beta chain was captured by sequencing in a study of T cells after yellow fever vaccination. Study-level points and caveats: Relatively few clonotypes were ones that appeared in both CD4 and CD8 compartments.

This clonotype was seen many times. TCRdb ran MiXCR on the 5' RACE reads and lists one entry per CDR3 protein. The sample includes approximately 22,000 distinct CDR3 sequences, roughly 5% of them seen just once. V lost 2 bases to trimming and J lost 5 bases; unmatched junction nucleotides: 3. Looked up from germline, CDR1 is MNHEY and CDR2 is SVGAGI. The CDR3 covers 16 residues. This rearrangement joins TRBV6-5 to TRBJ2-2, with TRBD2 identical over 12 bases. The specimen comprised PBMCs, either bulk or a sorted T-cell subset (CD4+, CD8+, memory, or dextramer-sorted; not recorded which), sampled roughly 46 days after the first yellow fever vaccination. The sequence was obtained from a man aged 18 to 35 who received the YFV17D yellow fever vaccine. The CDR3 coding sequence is TGTGCCAGCAGTTACGCCGGACTAGCGGGGACCGGGGAGCTGTTTTTT. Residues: CASSYAGLAGTGELFF.